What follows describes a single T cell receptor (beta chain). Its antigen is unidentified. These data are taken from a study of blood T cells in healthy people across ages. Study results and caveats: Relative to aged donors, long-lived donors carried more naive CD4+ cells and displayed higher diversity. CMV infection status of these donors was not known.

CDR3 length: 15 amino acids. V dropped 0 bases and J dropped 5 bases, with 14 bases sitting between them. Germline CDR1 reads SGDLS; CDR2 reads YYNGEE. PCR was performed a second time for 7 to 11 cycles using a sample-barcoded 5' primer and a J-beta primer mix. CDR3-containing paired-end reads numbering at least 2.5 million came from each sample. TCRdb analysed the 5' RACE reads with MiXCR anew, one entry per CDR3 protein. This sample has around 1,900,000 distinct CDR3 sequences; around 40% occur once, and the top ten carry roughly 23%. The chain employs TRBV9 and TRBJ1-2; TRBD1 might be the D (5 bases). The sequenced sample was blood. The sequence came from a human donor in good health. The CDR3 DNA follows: TGTGCCAGCAGCGTAGATCTTGAGGGGAGGTATGGCTACACCTTC. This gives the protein CASSVDLEGRYGYTF.